The 26 T cell receptor beta chains presented below share a single source sample, sequenced in a study of beta chain features in type 1 diabetes (dated by TCRdb to 2016 to 2019). Results and caveats for the whole study, not just this receptor: A moderate but significant shortening of TCRB CDR3 length was observed in type 1 diabetes patients in all four CD4+ subsets.

Antigen specificity for these receptors is unknown. The method was the immunoSEQ multiplex PCR assay. All of the isolated RNA was reverse transcribed with the High Capacity cDNA Reverse Transcription Kit, so expressed TCRB transcripts were sequenced. TCRdb provides this immuneACCESS table in a form limited to in-frame rearrangements. Some clones are lacking; in checked studies, under half of them reflect an unresolved V gene, and why the rest are absent is not known. This sample has 640,000 or so clones in its table, and over 12% of those were observed once. The ten largest clones add up to approximately 0.042% of the sample. The sample consisted of naive CD4+ T cells from blood. The cell subset or site label for this specimen denotes: true naive CD4+ T cells. Receptors were obtained from a man younger than 35 with type 1 diabetes.

The chain couples TRBV28 to TRBJ1-6, with unresolved D. CDR3 length: 19 residues. V lost 0 bases, J lost 7 bases, and 22 bases lay in between. Germline V gene sequence: CDR1 MDHEN, CDR2 SYDVKM. CDR3: CASSLWNLLGGKPNSPLHF. The CDR3 DNA is TGTGCCAGCAGTTTATGGAACCTTTTGGGAGGGAAACCCAATTCACCCCTCCACTTT.

This sequence joins TRBV4-3 and TRBJ1-1; D ambiguous. The CDR3 totals 15 residues. The germline gives CDR1 LGHNA, CDR2 YSLEER. Trimming pared 1 base from V and 2 bases from J, leaving 11 bases between. CDR3 sequence: CASSQVRAYNTEAFF. As DNA, the CDR3 is TGCGCCAGCAGCCAAGTACGGGCCTACAACACTGAAGCTTTCTTT.

The chain combines TRBV7-3 with TRBJ2-7; tentative D call: TRBD2 (5 bases). V lost 6 bases, J lost 1 base, and 13 bases lay in between. From germline, CDR1 is SGHTA and CDR2 FQGTGA. The CDR3 runs to 14 residues. The CDR3 nucleotides are TGTGCCAGCAGTCCCGGGGTTCCTTCCTACGAGCAGTACTTC. Its translation is CASSPGVPSYEQYF.

The chain links TRBV5-4 to TRBJ2-6; D gene uncertain. The CDR3 length is 14 residues. V was cut by 2 bases and J by 3 bases, with 6 bases left in between. Germline V gene data show CDR1 as SGHNT and CDR2 as YYREEE (reference sequence). The CDR3 sequence is CASSFRRGANVLTF. The DNA for the CDR3 is TGTGCCAGCAGCTTCCGTCGTGGGGCCAACGTCCTGACTTTC.

This clone was detected many times. Other DNA sequences in the sample encode the same CDR3. This rearrangement joins TRBV14 to TRBJ2-1; tentative D call: TRBD1 (6 bases). Germline CDR1 and CDR2: SGHDN and FVKESK. The germline V and J ends were trimmed by 4 bases and 10 bases, with 11 bases remaining between them. The length of the CDR3 is 12 residues. Here the CDR3 reads CASSPQGREQFF. The CDR3 DNA is TGTGCCAGCAGCCCACAGGGTCGGGAGCAGTTCTTC.

This clone came up a few times. The CDR3 region has the DNA TGTGCCAGCTCAGCCCTTACAGGGAATCAGCCCCAGCATTTT. Its translation is CASSALTGNQPQHF. The chain employs TRBV18 and TRBJ1-5; D might be TRBD1 (6 bases). CDR3 length: 14 residues. V was shortened by 5 bases and J by 4 bases, with 12 bases between the two germline ends. CDR1 is KGHSH, CDR2 LQKENI, per germline. The entire variable domain, with the rest obtained from reference TRBV18 and TRBJ1-5, is as follows: NAGVMQNPRHLVRRRGQEARLRCSPMKGHSHVYWYRQLPEEGLKFMVYLQKENIIDESGMPKERFSAEFPKEGPSILRIQQVVRGDSAAYFCASSALTGNQPQHFGDGTRLSIL.

The V gene is TRBV6-5, the J gene TRBJ1-6; D unresolved. Trimming pared 2 bases from V and 7 bases from J, leaving 15 bases between. This CDR3 is built from 16 residues. Germline V lookup: CDR1 MNHEY, CDR2 SVGAGI. CDR3 sequence (DNA): TGTGCCAGCAGTTACGGGCCAGCGGACCTCAATTCACCCCTCCACTTT. Its protein is CASSYGPADLNSPLHF.

J is TRBJ1-1 and V is TRBV30; 12 bases are shared with TRBD1. The CDR3 has 13 residues. Per the germline V gene, CDR1 is GTSNPN and CDR2 is SVGIG (reference sequence). Trimming removed 5 bases from V and 10 bases from J; junction bases left unmatched: 8. The CDR3 nucleotides are TGTGCCTGGCGCCGGGACAGGGGGCACCTAGCTTTCTTT. This sequence encodes CAWRRDRGHLAFF.

This clone was counted between two and nine times. This sample also contains other DNA sequences that code for the same CDR3. This chain connects TRBV30 to TRBJ1-2, with D uncertain. The CDR3 runs 12 residues. Trimming left V 1 base short and J 4 bases short, with 7 bases between. Germline values: CDR1 GTSNPN, CDR2 SVGIG (reference sequence). CDR3 nucleotides: TGTGCCTGGAGTGACAGAACCTATGGCTACACCTTC. This gives the protein CAWSDRTYGYTF.

The table lists this clone with a few counts. This sequence joins TRBV7-8 and TRBJ1-2, with D tentatively TRBD1 (5 bases). Deletions cut 9 bases from V and 3 bases from J, with 14 bases between. The germline gives CDR1 SGHVS, CDR2 FQNEAQ. This CDR3 region has 13 residues. The CDR3 spells CARQAGEDYGYTF. CDR3 sequence (DNA): TGTGCCAGGCAGGCGGGGGAGGACTATGGCTACACCTTC.

This clone was detected only a few times. This chain joins TRBV4-3 and TRBJ1-2; D is unresolved. The CDR3 is made up of 14 amino acids. CDR1 LGHNA and CDR2 YSLEER come from the germline V gene. Trimming pared 4 bases from V and 0 bases from J, leaving 9 bases between. In nucleotides, the CDR3 is TGCGCCAGCAGCCGAGGACTGACTAACTATGGCTACACCTTC. Encoded protein: CASSRGLTNYGYTF.

This clone was found a few times. The chain employs TRBV25-1 and TRBJ1-4; D perhaps matches TRBD1 (6 bases). Trimming took 2 bases from V and 12 from J, leaving 19 bases between them. The CDR3 has 15 amino acids. Germline assignment: CDR1 MGHDK and CDR2 SYGVNS. CDR3 nucleotides: TGTGCCAGCAGTGAACAGGGGACTGGGCTAACGGAACTGTTTTTT. It codes for CASSEQGTGLTELFF.

This clone was seen more than once but under ten times. The V call is TRBV29-1, the J call TRBJ2-5, with 11 bases matching TRBD2. Germline V lookup: CDR1 SQVTM, CDR2 ANQGSEA. V lost 7 bases to trimming and J lost 5 bases; unmatched junction nucleotides: 9. The CDR3 runs 14 residues. CDR3 DNA sequence: TGCAGCGACTTTAGCGGGAGGGCCGAGGAGACCCAGTACTTC. It specifies CSDFSGRAEETQYF.

Turning to this clone: The same CDR3 arises from other DNA sequences in this sample as well. The V call is TRBV5-1, the J call TRBJ2-5; maybe TRBD1 (5 bases). Germline CDR1 reads SGHRS; CDR2 reads YFSETQ. The CDR3 is 11 amino acids. The germline V and J ends were trimmed by 5 bases and 3 bases, with 5 bases remaining between them. DNA for the CDR3: TGCGCCAGCAGAGGGGAAGAGACCCAGTACTTC. It codes for CASRGEETQYF.

The chain is built from TRBV9 and TRBJ2-5, with a possible D match to TRBD2 (6 bases). The assigned J gene may be wrong: the sequence end matches TRBJ2-7 better. The CDR3 covers 13 residues. Germline assignment: CDR1 SGDLS and CDR2 YYNGEE. The chain's CDR3 is CASSTGTSGEQYF. DNA for the CDR3: TGTGCCAGCAGCACCGGGACTTCCGGCGAGCAGTACTTC.

This clone has more than one count but fewer than ten. The chain has TRBV6-1 and TRBJ2-1; possibly TRBD2 for D (6 bases). The CDR3 has 14 amino acids. Germline V gene lookup returns CDR1 MNHNS and CDR2 SASEGT. Trimming shortened V by 7 bases and J by 5 bases, and 15 bases separated the two germline ends. DNA of the CDR3: TGTGCCAGCACCTTAGGAGGGAACCACAATGAGCAGTTCTTC. Protein sequence: CASTLGGNHNEQFF.

Note on this clone: The identical CDR3 is also encoded by other nucleotide sequences in the sample. This sequence joins TRBV7-2 and TRBJ2-5; D ambiguous. V was trimmed by 1 base and J by 1 base, leaving 7 bases between them. Germline V gene lookup returns CDR1 SGHTA and CDR2 FQGNSA. The CDR3 has 14 amino acids. DNA of the CDR3: TGTGCCAGCAGCTTAGTGGGGATCCAAGAGACCCAGTACTTC. Its translation is CASSLVGIQETQYF.

Only a few counts were recorded for this clone. This CDR3 is also generated by other DNA sequences in the sample. The chain couples TRBV28 to TRBJ2-3, with D unclear. CDR1 is MDHEN, CDR2 SYDVKM, per germline. V lost 3 bases and J 0 bases, leaving 4 bases between the germline ends. The CDR3 has 13 amino acids. CDR3 amino acids: CASSLGSTDTQYF. For the CDR3, the DNA is TGTGCCAGCAGTTTGGGTAGCACAGATACGCAGTATTTT.

This clone appeared a few times. The chain carries TRBV9 and TRBJ2-1, with TRBD1 matching 9 bases. Trimming at V came to 0 bases and at J to 7 bases, leaving 5 bases not matched to a gene. This CDR3 comprises 15 residues. The germline V gene has CDR1 SGDLS and CDR2 YYNGEE. CDR3 residues: CASSVGGQGFNEQFF. DNA for the CDR3: TGTGCCAGCAGCGTAGGGGGACAGGGATTTAATGAGCAGTTCTTC.

This clone was observed a handful of times. The chain joins TRBV9 to TRBJ2-2; 10 nucleotides align to TRBD2. In germline, CDR1 is SGDLS, CDR2 YYNGEE. This CDR3 is built from 17 residues. V shed 0 bases and J 5 bases; nucleotides not matched to a gene: 7. The CDR3 here is CASSVDASGSGTGELFF. In nucleotides, the CDR3 is TGTGCCAGCAGCGTAGACGCTAGCGGGAGTGGTACCGGGGAGCTGTTTTTT.

This sequence joins TRBV4-3 and TRBJ2-7, with D tentatively TRBD2 (6 bases). CDR3 length: 16 residues. Germline V gene sequence: CDR1 LGHNA, CDR2 YSLEER. Deletions cut 1 base from V and 3 bases from J, with 16 bases between. CDR3 amino acids: CASSQGTGTGGYEQYF. As DNA, the CDR3 is TGCGCCAGCAGCCAAGGGACCGGGACCGGGGGCTACGAGCAGTACTTC.

Worth noting for this clone: Compared with germline, one end of the junction differs, possibly owing to a read error. The V call is TRBV11-2, the J call TRBJ2-5; D could derive from TRBD1 or TRBD2 (6 bases each). CDR1 and CDR2 (germline): SGHAT, FQNNGV. CDR3 length: 12 amino acids. The CDR3 protein is CSSGRGRETQYF. The DNA for the CDR3 is TGTTCCAGCGGCCGGGGGCGGGAGACCCAGTACTTC.

This clone has just a few counts. This sequence joins TRBV7-9 and TRBJ2-1; perhaps TRBD1 as D (5 bases). CDR1 is SEHNR and CDR2 is FQNEAQ in the germline V gene (reference sequence). V was cut by 3 bases and J by 5 bases, with 11 bases left in between. The CDR3 totals 14 residues. The CDR3: CASSFFQGNNEQFF. CDR3 in DNA: TGTGCCAGCAGCTTTTTTCAGGGCAACAATGAGCAGTTCTTC. Supplemented by reference TRBV7-9 and TRBJ2-1, the full variable domain reads DTGVSQNPRHKITKRGQNVTFRCDPISEHNRLYWYRQTLGQGPEFLTYFQNEAQLEKSRLLSDRFSAERPKGSFSTLEIQRTEQGDSAMYLCASSFFQGNNEQFFGPGTRLTVL.

The chain couples TRBV7-9 to TRBJ1-5; D uncertain. Trimming pared 5 bases from V and 0 bases from J, leaving 11 bases between. This CDR3 is 15 amino acids long. Germline V lookup: CDR1 SEHNR, CDR2 FQNEAQ (reference sequence). The CDR3 sequence: CASSPLLDSNQPQHF. CDR3 in DNA: TGTGCCAGCAGCCCCCTCCTGGATAGCAATCAGCCCCAGCATTTT.

This clone occurred a few times. The junction differs from germline at one of its ends, possibly a read error. J is TRBJ1-1 and V is TRBV29-1; D is uncertain. This CDR3 comprises 11 residues. Germline lookup yields CDR1 SQVTM and CDR2 ANQGSEA. CDR3 DNA sequence: TGCAGCGTTGATTGGGTTGGGAGCAAAGCTTTT. As protein: CSVDWVGSKAF.

This chain connects TRBV19 to TRBJ2-1, with D possibly matching TRBD1 (6 bases). CDR1 is LNHDA and CDR2 is SQIVND in the germline V gene (reference sequence). Trimming took off 5 bases at V and 0 bases at J, with 8 bases between the two ends. There are 14 residues in the CDR3. This chain's CDR3 is CASSGQSSYNEQFF. Here the CDR3 DNA reads TGTGCCAGTAGTGGACAGAGCTCCTACAATGAGCAGTTCTTC.